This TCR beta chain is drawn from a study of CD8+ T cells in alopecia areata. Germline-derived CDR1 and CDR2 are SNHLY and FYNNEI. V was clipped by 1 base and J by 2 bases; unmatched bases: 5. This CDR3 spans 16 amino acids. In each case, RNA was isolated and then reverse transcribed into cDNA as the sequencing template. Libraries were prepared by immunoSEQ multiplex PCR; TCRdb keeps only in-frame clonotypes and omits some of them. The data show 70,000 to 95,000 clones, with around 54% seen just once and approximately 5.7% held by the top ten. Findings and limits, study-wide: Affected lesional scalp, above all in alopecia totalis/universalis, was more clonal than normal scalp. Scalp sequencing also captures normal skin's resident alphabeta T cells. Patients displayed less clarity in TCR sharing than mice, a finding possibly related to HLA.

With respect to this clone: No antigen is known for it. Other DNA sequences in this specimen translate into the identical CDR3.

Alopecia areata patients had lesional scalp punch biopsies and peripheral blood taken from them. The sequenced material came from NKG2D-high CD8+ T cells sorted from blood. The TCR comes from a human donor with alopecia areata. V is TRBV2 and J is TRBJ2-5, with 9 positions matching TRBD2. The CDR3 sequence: CASSEGLAGWQETQYF. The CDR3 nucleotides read TGTGCCAGCAGTGAAGGCCTAGCGGGGTGGCAAGAGACCCAGTACTTC.